This entry lists 29 T cell receptor beta chains sequenced from one sample in a study of T cell responses to AZD1222 COVID-19 vaccine (dated by TCRdb to about 2021). Library preparation used the immunoSEQ multiplex PCR assay. TCRdb obtained this table from immuneACCESS and retained in-frame rearrangements with V and J assigned. These tables miss some clones; where compared with another copy, unresolved V genes account for less than half of the shortfall, and the remainder is unexplained. This sample lists 96,000 or so clones; 90% were detected once. Of the sample, approximately 25% is held by the ten largest clones. Sample time point, as interpreted from the label and publication: baseline before first vaccination. This sample comprised peripheral blood, obtained on day 0 of AZD1222 vaccination. The receptors come from an adult in good health.

The sample holds a few counts of this clone. This chain's CDR3 is CASSHHPRDPEQYF. The CDR3 DNA follows: TGCGCCAGCAGCCACCACCCTAGGGACCCCGAGCAGTACTTC. The chain uses TRBV4-3 and TRBJ2-7; D possibly matches TRBD1 or TRBD2 (5 bases each). This CDR3 is built from 14 residues. The germline V and J ends were trimmed by 3 bases and 6 bases, with 15 bases remaining between them. Germline V gene data show CDR1 as LGHNA and CDR2 as YSLEER.

The chain combines TRBV2 with TRBJ1-5; 7 positions agree with TRBD1. Looked up from germline, CDR1 is SNHLY and CDR2 is FYNNEI. V shed 5 bases and J 6 bases; nucleotides not matched to a gene: 7. The CDR3 has 14 residues. The CDR3 loop is CASSSQGSGQPQHF. The CDR3 DNA reads as TGTGCCAGCAGTTCACAGGGGAGCGGTCAGCCCCAGCATTTT.

In DNA form, the CDR3 reads TGTGCCAGCAGCCCCCCGGGCCTCCGGGGGGCGTCTTTCTTT. The encoded protein is CASSPPGLRGASFF. V and J are TRBV11-2 and TRBJ1-1; possibly TRBD1 for D (6 bases). Looked up from germline, CDR1 is SGHAT and CDR2 is FQNNGV. Trimming pared 5 bases from V and 12 bases from J, leaving 22 bases between. This CDR3 has 14 amino acids.

V and J are TRBV7-8 and TRBJ2-2; perhaps D is TRBD1 or TRBD2 (5 bases each). The V and J ends lost 5 bases and 6 bases respectively, with 7 bases between them. The CDR3 extends over 12 amino acids. Germline values: CDR1 SGHVS, CDR2 FQNEAQ. The CDR3 reads CASSRGAGELFF. DNA for the CDR3: TGTGCCAGCAGCAGAGGGGCCGGGGAGCTGTTTTTT.

This chain uses TRBV18 with TRBJ2-3, with TRBD2 matching 14 bases. The V segment lost 6 bases and the J segment 5 bases; nucleotides outside the gene matches: 10. The CDR3 loop spans 17 amino acids. The V gene's germline CDR1 is KGHSH and CDR2 LQKENI. The CDR3 DNA reads TGTGCCAGCTCGCGAGGCGGGACTAGCGGGAGTAAAGATACGCAGTATTTT. This translates into CASSRGGTSGSKDTQYF.

The chain links TRBV7-9 to TRBJ1-4, with D unclear. This CDR3 has 15 amino acids. Trimming took off 1 base at V and 0 bases at J, with 6 bases between the two ends. Germline V gene lookup returns CDR1 SEHNR and CDR2 FQNEAQ (reference sequence). CDR3 DNA sequence: TGTGCCAGCAGCTTAGTAGGAGCAACTAATGAAAAACTGTTTTTT. Translating gives CASSLVGATNEKLFF.

V and J are TRBV28 and TRBJ1-4; 10 bases fit TRBD1. The CDR3 is 17 amino acids. V shed 6 bases, J shed 7 bases, and the junction held 14 bases outside the gene matches. CDR1 and CDR2 from the germline V gene are MDHEN and SYDVKM. CDR3 bases: TGTGCCAGCAGCCCCCGGTTGGGGACAGGGGACACTGAAAAACTGTTTTTT. Encoded protein: CASSPRLGTGDTEKLFF.

J is TRBJ1-3 and V is TRBV7-9; 7 nucleotides line up with TRBD1. The germline V gene has CDR1 SEHNR and CDR2 FQNEAQ (reference sequence). The ends lost 5 bases at V and 2 bases at J; junction bases unmatched: 6. This CDR3 region has 15 residues. The CDR3 DNA is TGTGCCAGCAGCATGGGCGACAGGGCTGGAAACACCATATATTTT. Amino acid sequence: CASSMGDRAGNTIYF. Complete variable domain (other parts from reference TRBV7-9 and TRBJ1-3): DTGVSQNPRHKITKRGQNVTFRCDPISEHNRLYWYRQTLGQGPEFLTYFQNEAQLEKSRLLSDRFSAERPKGSFSTLEIQRTEQGDSAMYLCASSMGDRAGNTIYFGEGSWLTVV.

This clone was observed a single time. This sequence joins TRBV28 and TRBJ2-2; D is unresolved. The germline V and J ends were trimmed by 8 bases and 2 bases, with 9 bases remaining between them. This CDR3 has 13 amino acids. The germline V gene has CDR1 MDHEN and CDR2 SYDVKM. CDR3 loop: CASGPVNTGELFF. The DNA for the CDR3 is TGTGCCAGCGGACCTGTTAACACCGGGGAGCTGTTTTTT. Full variable domain (outside the CDR3, taken from reference TRBV28 and TRBJ2-2): DVKVTQSSRYLVKRTGEKVFLECVQDMDHENMFWYRQDPGLGLRLIYFSYDVKMKEKGDIPEGYSVSREKKERFSLILESASTNQTSMYLCASGPVNTGELFFGEGSRLTVL.

The gene calls are TRBV27 and TRBJ2-1; 9 positions agree with TRBD2. With 6 bases clipped from V and 0 bases from J, the junction kept 3 bases outside the gene matches. From germline, CDR1 is MNHEY and CDR2 SMNVEV (reference sequence). CDR3 length: 15 residues. The CDR3 DNA reads as TGTGCCAGCAGCCAGGGACTAGCCTCCTACAATGAGCAGTTCTTC. As protein: CASSQGLASYNEQFF.

This chain connects TRBV2 to TRBJ1-3; 8 bases agree with TRBD1. Germline CDR1 and CDR2: SNHLY and FYNNEI. V was clipped by 7 bases and J by 3 bases; unmatched bases: 14. The CDR3 extends over 17 amino acids. In DNA form, the CDR3 reads TGTGCCAGCAATTGGGACAGGAGGAATTCGGATGGAAACACCATATATTTT. Its translation is CASNWDRRNSDGNTIYF.

This chain links TRBV5-1 with TRBJ2-7; 7 nucleotides match TRBD1. V was clipped by 0 bases and J by 3 bases; unmatched bases: 12. The germline CDR1 and CDR2 sequences are SGHRS and YFSETQ. CDR3 length: 17 amino acids. The chain's CDR3 is CASSLADWTGRLYEQYF. The CDR3 DNA is TGCGCCAGCAGCTTGGCCGATTGGACAGGCAGGCTCTACGAGCAGTACTTC.

The chain combines TRBV28 with TRBJ2-7; D is unclear. V was trimmed by 7 bases and J by 0 bases, leaving 22 bases between them. The CDR3 contains 17 residues. Looked up from germline, CDR1 is MDHEN and CDR2 is SYDVKM. The chain's CDR3 is CASTLGIGPRYSYEQYF. The DNA for the CDR3 is TGTGCCAGCACCCTAGGGATAGGGCCAAGATACTCCTACGAGCAGTACTTC.

The V and J genes are TRBV19 and TRBJ1-2; D unresolved. The CDR3 has 14 amino acids. The ends were cut back, 3 bases at V and 4 bases at J, with 12 bases in the middle. Germline V gene sequence: CDR1 LNHDA, CDR2 SQIVND (reference sequence). The CDR3 reads CASSMAGRLYGYTF. CDR3 DNA: TGTGCCAGTAGTATGGCAGGCCGGCTCTATGGCTACACCTTC.

V is TRBV19 and J is TRBJ1-1; no definite D call. Trimming shortened V by 4 bases and J by 0 bases, and 21 bases separated the two germline ends. Germline V gene data show CDR1 as LNHDA and CDR2 as SQIVND (reference sequence). This CDR3 region has 18 residues. CDR3 protein: CASSSPRRGGSMNTEAFF. The CDR3 DNA reads TGTGCCAGTAGTAGCCCCCGGCGGGGTGGGTCGATGAACACTGAAGCTTTCTTT.

V usage is TRBV7-9 and J usage is TRBJ1-1; D is undetermined. Trimming cost V 5 bases and J 2 bases, with 12 bases left between them. CDR1 is SEHNR, CDR2 FQNEAQ, per germline (reference sequence). The CDR3 extends over 14 amino acids. The CDR3 protein is CASSIPGPNTEAFF. The CDR3 nucleotides read TGTGCCAGCAGCATACCGGGCCCAAACACTGAAGCTTTCTTT.

This sequence joins TRBV15 and TRBJ2-1; the match to TRBD2 covers 11 bases. Germline trimming cut 7 bases from V and 6 bases from J; bases unmatched to any gene: 8. The CDR3 has 15 residues. From germline, CDR1 is LNHNV and CDR2 YYDKDF (reference sequence). CDR3 region: CATNLGTSGLNEQFF. CDR3 bases: TGTGCCACCAACCTCGGGACTAGCGGACTCAATGAGCAGTTCTTC.

This rearrangement joins TRBV9 to TRBJ2-1, with 11 bases that match TRBD2. Looked up from germline, CDR1 is SGDLS and CDR2 is YYNGEE. The CDR3 totals 14 residues. Trimming at V came to 7 bases and at J to 10 bases, leaving 10 bases not matched to a gene. CDR3 in DNA: TGTGCCAGCGCCCAATACCGACTAGCGGGAGAGCAGTTCTTC. Residues: CASAQYRLAGEQFF.

The chain has TRBV6-5 and TRBJ2-5; tentative D call: TRBD1 (6 bases). The CDR3 is 14 amino acids. The ends were cut back, 2 bases at V and 1 base at J, with 8 bases in the middle. The germline V gene has CDR1 MNHEY and CDR2 SVGAGI. The CDR3: CASSYQGTQETQYF. CDR3 DNA sequence: TGTGCCAGCAGTTACCAGGGGACCCAAGAGACCCAGTACTTC.

The chain combines TRBV15 with TRBJ2-7, with D possibly being TRBD1 (6 bases). The length of the CDR3 is 14 residues. Germline CDR1 and CDR2: LNHNV and YYDKDF (reference sequence). V was shortened by 2 bases and J by 0 bases, with 8 bases between the two germline ends. CDR3 protein: CATSRRDISYEQYF. The CDR3 nucleotides read TGTGCCACCAGCAGAAGGGACATCTCCTACGAGCAGTACTTC. Full variable domain (missing parts from reference TRBV15 and TRBJ2-7): DAMVIQNPRYQVTQFGKPVTLSCSQTLNHNVMYWYQQKSSQAPKLLFHYYDKDFNNEADTPDNFQSRRPNTSFCFLDIRSPGLGDTAMYLCATSRRDISYEQYFGPGTRLTVT.

The chain carries TRBV29-1 and TRBJ2-3; D assignment may be TRBD1 or TRBD2 (5 bases each). V shed 5 bases and J shed 2 bases, with 17 bases lying between them. This CDR3 region has 15 residues. Germline CDR1 SQVTM, CDR2 ANQGSEA. CDR3 sequence: CSVSRGQGLTDTQYF. The CDR3 region has the DNA TGCAGCGTTTCGAGGGGCCAGGGCCTCACAGATACGCAGTATTTT.

For the CDR3, the DNA is TGTGCCAGCAGTCCTACGGGGGCCTCCCTAAACGAGCAGTACTTC. The encoded protein is CASSPTGASLNEQYF. This sequence joins TRBV5-6 and TRBJ2-7; possibly TRBD1 or TRBD2 for D (6 bases each). Germline assignment: CDR1 SGHDT and CDR2 YYEEEE. The CDR3 covers 15 residues. The ends were cut back, 5 bases at V and 5 bases at J, with 20 bases in the middle.

J is TRBJ2-3 and V is TRBV24-1; D might be TRBD2 (5 bases). Germline-derived CDR1 and CDR2 are KGHDR and SFDVKD. The ends were cut back, 4 bases at V and 5 bases at J, with 18 bases in the middle. This CDR3 has 16 residues. The CDR3 nucleotides read TGTGCCACCAGTGACCCTGACCTCGTGAGCGGAGATACGCAGTATTTT. This sequence encodes CATSDPDLVSGDTQYF.

A note on this clone: The junction shows a germline mismatch at one end, possibly a read error. This sequence joins TRBV7-7 and TRBJ2-7, with D maybe TRBD1 (6 bases). CDR3 length: 14 amino acids. The germline gives CDR1 SSHAT, CDR2 FNYEAQ (reference sequence). CDR3 protein: CASSRGEGVYEQYF. DNA for the CDR3: TGTGCTAGCAGCCGGGGCGAGGGGGTCTACGAGCAGTACTTC.

The chain joins TRBV6-2 or TRBV6-3 to TRBJ2-7; 7 bases are shared with TRBD1. The CDR3 sequence is 19 residues long. Per the germline V gene, CDR1 is MNHEY and CDR2 is SVGEGT. J gave up 1 base and V 0 bases, and 15 bases lay outside the gene matches. DNA for the CDR3: TGTGCCAGCAGTTACTCACTACAAGCCAGACAGGGAGAATCCTACGAGCAGTACTTC. It specifies CASSYSLQARQGESYEQYF.

The chain couples TRBV27 to TRBJ2-5, with D unclear. The V gene's germline CDR1 is MNHEY and CDR2 SMNVEV (reference sequence). The CDR3 extends over 14 amino acids. Deletions cut 4 bases from V and 1 base from J, with 10 bases between. As DNA, the CDR3 is TGTGCCAGCAGTTACAACCGGGTCCAAGAGACCCAGTACTTC. Translating it yields CASSYNRVQETQYF.

The CDR3 sequence: CASSPGLASPNEQFF. CDR3 DNA: TGTGCCAGCAGCCCCGGACTAGCCAGCCCCAATGAGCAGTTCTTC. This chain uses TRBV6-5 with TRBJ2-1; 8 bases fit TRBD2. The junction had 10 bases not matched to a gene; V was cut back by 6 bases and J by 6 bases. The CDR3 loop spans 15 amino acids. The V gene's germline CDR1 is MNHEY and CDR2 SVGAGI.

The rearrangement links TRBV5-1 to TRBJ1-1; tentative D call: TRBD1 (6 bases). This CDR3 region has 15 residues. Deletions cut 5 bases from V and 9 bases from J, with 23 bases between. Looked up from germline, CDR1 is SGHRS and CDR2 is YFSETQ. Here the CDR3 DNA reads TGCGCCAGCAGTTCCCAGGGGTATGGGGATGAAAAAGCTTTCTTT. Translated, it gives CASSSQGYGDEKAFF.

V is TRBV18 and J is TRBJ2-7; TRBD2 might be the D (6 bases). V was cut by 3 bases and J by 4 bases, with 10 bases left in between. The CDR3 loop spans 13 amino acids. Germline V gene data show CDR1 as KGHSH and CDR2 as LQKENI. The CDR3 spells CASSPTGAYEQYF. CDR3 bases: TGTGCCAGCTCACCGACGGGAGCTTACGAGCAGTACTTC.